The present entry profiles one T cell receptor (beta chain) with its context. Relative to the germline gene, one junction end is altered; a read error may explain this. TCRdb's copy holds only in-frame clones and misses some; the assay was immunoSEQ multiplex PCR. This table has roughly 80,000 clones, 91% appearing once. The sample belongs to a study of blood T cell repertoires in COVID-19. About the study: Samples of COVID-19 (acute and convalescent) were obtained from the United States, Italy and Spain. The cDNA or gDNA used as material had been derived from T cells, B-cell-depleted T cells, or PBMCs.

CDR1 and CDR2 (germline): SSHAT, FNYEAQ (reference sequence). This CDR3 is built from 17 residues. The source is a woman in her 50s in a cohort sampled during active COVID-19. Specimen: peripheral blood. The chain combines TRBV7-7 with TRBJ2-7, with no clear D. CDR3 in amino acids: CASSFEATPRPIGEQYF. CDR3 in DNA: TGTGCTAGCAGCTTCGAGGCAACCCCTCGACCTATCGGGGAGCAGTACTTC.